This entry is about one T cell receptor (beta chain). What antigen it recognizes has not been identified. Base quality data are lacking; no much larger clone is found one base away. V loses 6 bases at its end and J loses 5 bases; junction bases beyond the gene matches: 10. CDR1 and CDR2 (MNHEY, SMNVEV) derive from the germline V gene (reference sequence). There are 14 amino acids in the CDR3, from cysteine to phenylalanine inclusive. The DNA shown is the 42-base CDR3, in frame from base 1. The study was a case-control design nested within a healthcare worker cohort in London, UK, with weekly nasopharyngeal swab PCR tests and blood sampling. Healthcare workers were recruited between 23 and 31 March 2020, during the week of the UK lockdown, and were followed weekly for up to roughly 16 weeks. Library construction relied on 5' RACE. Instrument used: NextSeq 500. The TCR library protocol attached unique molecular identifiers to individual cDNA molecules to correct for sequencing error and PCR bias. Sequencing covered both TCR alpha and beta chains, and within each sample the abundances of alpha and beta sequences were tightly co-correlated. Under the source paper's analysis protocol: V gene, J gene and CDR3 annotation of TCR sequences was performed with Decombinator V4. Expanded TCRs were defined as changing significantly between any two time points under a Poisson model with p below 0.0001. TCR abundances were normalised to the total number of TCRs sequenced per sample and were expressed as counts per million. TRAV1-2 paired with TRAJ12, TRAJ20 or TRAJ33 defined MAIT TCRs, while TRAV10 paired with TRAJ18 defined iNKT TCRs. VDJdb, accessed 1 November 2021, was searched for CMV, EBV and SARS-CoV-2 annotated TCRs, excluding TCRs annotated for multiple antigens. TCRdb reran the public reads through fastp at Q25 and MiXCR, keeping productive beta chains. Rows with a matching CDR3 protein are joined into one entry that keeps the most common DNA and genes. None of the V and J calls come from the authors' own analysis; TCRdb made them. This sample comprises some 88,000 distinct CDR3 sequences, around 17% of them detected only once. The ten largest clonotypes hold just over 5% of the sample.

This entry is derived from a study of early T cells in non-severe SARS-CoV-2 infection (dated by TCRdb to the early 2020s). About the study as a whole: Bulk RNA from unsorted whole blood was used for TCR sequencing, so alpha and beta chains could not be paired. Overall results and qualifications from the work: VDJdb matching was skewed toward anti-spike CD8 responses and likely underestimated virus-specific expansions by missing private and CD4 specificities.

Recombination linked TRBV27 to TRBJ2-7; 7 junctional bases match TRBD2. The TCR comes from an adult who was a healthcare worker with PCR-confirmed SARS-CoV-2 infection or an uninfected control (not recorded which). Material: whole blood, obtained at baseline. CDR3 protein: CASRSGIGSHEQYF. The DNA reads as follows: TGTGCCAGCAGGAGCGGGATAGGTAGCCACGAGCAGTACTTC.